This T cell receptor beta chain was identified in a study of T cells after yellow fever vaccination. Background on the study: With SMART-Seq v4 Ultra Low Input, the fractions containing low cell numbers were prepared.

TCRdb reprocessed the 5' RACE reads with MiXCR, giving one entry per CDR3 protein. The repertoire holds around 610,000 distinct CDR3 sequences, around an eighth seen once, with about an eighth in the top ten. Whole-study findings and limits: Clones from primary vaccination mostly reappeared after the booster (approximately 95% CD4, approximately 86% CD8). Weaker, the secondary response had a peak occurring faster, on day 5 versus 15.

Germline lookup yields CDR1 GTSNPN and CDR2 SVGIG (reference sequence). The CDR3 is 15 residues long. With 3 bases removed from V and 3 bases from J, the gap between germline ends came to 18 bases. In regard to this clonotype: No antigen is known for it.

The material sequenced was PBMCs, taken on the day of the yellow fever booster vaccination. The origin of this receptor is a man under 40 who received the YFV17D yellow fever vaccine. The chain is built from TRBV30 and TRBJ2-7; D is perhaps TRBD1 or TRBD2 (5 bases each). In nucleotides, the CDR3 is TGTGCCTGGAGCTCTCCGAGCAGGGACGTCTACGAGCAGTACTTC. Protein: CAWSSPSRDVYEQYF.